A selection of T cell receptor beta chains follows, all from one sample in a study of blood T cell repertoires in COVID-19. Here immunoSEQ multiplex PCR was the method, and the copy in TCRdb shows in-frame clones only, minus some. The table lists 100,000 to 150,000 clones, roughly four fifths of them singletons. What was sequenced was peripheral blood. The origin of the receptors is a woman between 50 and 59 years old with acute or convalescent COVID-19. Both conserved end residues are trimmed from each CDR3. The order of the fields is CDR3 protein, V gene.

ASSLEGAGALRNTQY TRBV5-4
ASSVDTGGYEQY TRBV9
ASSYLAGQYNEQF TRBV5-8
SVELRWATQY TRBV29-1
SVKLTGGNSEKLF TRBV29-1
ASSLMSGETEAF TRBV4-1
ASSQQGASRNTEAF TRBV6-2/TRBV6-3
ASSFGTGGTYEQY TRBV5-1
ATTGGQGVYNEQF TRBV19
ASSYDRVNTEAF TRBV6-5
ASSRQGTNYGYT TRBV28
AISELAGGARQF TRBV10-3
ASSDGGGRPVFNYGYT TRBV9
ASSPQSSGNTIY TRBV3-1/TRBV3-2
ASSPLRGQPQH TRBV27
ASSLGQGALSGYT TRBV7-8
ASSQATGTLGAF TRBV3-1/TRBV3-2